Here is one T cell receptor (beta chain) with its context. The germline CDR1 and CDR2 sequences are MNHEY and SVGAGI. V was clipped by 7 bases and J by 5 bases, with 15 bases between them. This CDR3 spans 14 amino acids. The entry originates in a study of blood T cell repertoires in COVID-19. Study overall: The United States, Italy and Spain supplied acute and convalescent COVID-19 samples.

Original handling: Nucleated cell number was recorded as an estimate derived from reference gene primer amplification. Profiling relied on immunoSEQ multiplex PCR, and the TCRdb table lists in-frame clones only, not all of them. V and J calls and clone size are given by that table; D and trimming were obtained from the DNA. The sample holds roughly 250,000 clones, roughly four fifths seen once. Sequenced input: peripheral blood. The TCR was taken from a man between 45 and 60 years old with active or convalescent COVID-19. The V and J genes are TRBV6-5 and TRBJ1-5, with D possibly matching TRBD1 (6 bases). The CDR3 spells CASTKAAGDQPQHF. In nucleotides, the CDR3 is TGTGCCAGCACTAAGGCGGCAGGGGATCAGCCCCAGCATTTT.